This record covers a single T cell receptor (beta chain). Primers used in a second PCR of roughly 6 to 12 cycles were a sample-barcoded 5' primer and a J-beta primer mix. TCRdb re-analysed the 5' RACE reads in MiXCR, keeping a single row per CDR3 protein. The sample has about 1,400,000 distinct CDR3 sequences; 35% to 45% are singletons. This CDR3 has 13 amino acids. With V trimmed by 3 bases and J by 5 bases, 3 bases remained unmatched. CDR1 DFQATT and CDR2 SNEGSKA come from the germline V gene (reference sequence). The record originates from a study of blood T cells in healthy people across ages. The clonotype was recovered from a woman under 30 in good health. Material for sequencing was blood. V and J are TRBV20-1 and TRBJ2-2; 7 bases agree with TRBD2. The CDR3: CSASEAGTGELFF. CDR3 sequence (DNA): TGCAGTGCTAGCGAAGCGGGAACCGGGGAGCTGTTTTTT.